One and the same sample provided the 9 T cell receptor beta chains below, sequenced in a study of blood T cells in healthy people across ages. Primed by a sample-barcoded 5' primer and a J-beta primer mix, a second PCR proceeded for about 7 to 12 cycles. Each CDR3 protein gets one entry after TCRdb re-called the 5' RACE reads with MiXCR. The sample holds over a million distinct CDR3 sequences, around 59% seen once. Sample: blood. The source is a man aged 18 to 30 in good health.

This clonotype was observed a few times. This chain uses TRBV7-2 with TRBJ2-6, with D possibly matching TRBD1 (6 bases). This CDR3 contains 14 residues. Trimming took 5 bases from V and 3 from J, leaving 8 bases between them. CDR1 is SGHTA and CDR2 is FQGNSA in the germline V gene. The CDR3 sequence: CASSPGDGANVLTF. For the CDR3, the DNA is TGTGCCAGCAGCCCAGGGGATGGGGCCAACGTCCTGACTTTC.

The chain joins TRBV24-1 to TRBJ2-2, with TRBD1 matching 7 bases. The CDR3 spans 14 residues. Trimming cost V 9 bases and J 4 bases; bases outside gene matches: 7. Germline CDR1 reads KGHDR; CDR2 reads SFDVKD. This CDR3 reads CATGRQGPTGELFF. CDR3 bases: TGTGCCACCGGCAGACAGGGTCCCACCGGGGAGCTGTTTTTT.

V usage is TRBV20-1 and J usage is TRBJ2-7; D gene ambiguous. Trimming pared 0 bases from V and 1 base from J, leaving 7 bases between. The CDR3 length is 13 residues. Germline values: CDR1 DFQATT, CDR2 SNEGSKA (reference sequence). The CDR3 DNA follows: TGCAGTGCTAGAGATTTGGAGTCCTACGAGCAGTACTTC. Translating it yields CSARDLESYEQYF.

J is TRBJ2-7 and V is TRBV29-1, with D uncertain. The CDR3 consists of 15 residues. CDR1 and CDR2 from the germline V gene are SQVTM and ANQGSEA. The V end lost 4 bases, the J end lost 6 bases, and 22 bases lay between the germline ends. The CDR3 bases are TGCAGCGTTGGACCTAAGACAAGGACGCCCGGCGAGCAGTACTTC. Its translation is CSVGPKTRTPGEQYF.

The V and J genes are TRBV20-1 and TRBJ2-3, with 8 bases aligning to TRBD2. Germline loops: CDR1 DFQATT, CDR2 SNEGSKA (reference sequence). The CDR3 extends over 13 amino acids. The V and J ends lost 3 bases and 4 bases, in that order; junction bases with no gene match: 3. The DNA for the CDR3 is TGCAGTGCTAGGGGACTAGTGTCAGATACGCAGTATTTT. It encodes CSARGLVSDTQYF.

This clonotype appeared a few times. V gene TRBV29-1 combines with J gene TRBJ2-1; D is unresolved. Trimming took off 1 base at V and 7 bases at J, with 8 bases between the two ends. CDR1 and CDR2 (germline): SQVTM, ANQGSEA. The CDR3 has 12 amino acids. DNA of the CDR3: TGCAGCGTTGAAGGCCTTGGGAATGAGCAGTTCTTC. This gives the protein CSVEGLGNEQFF.

This sequence joins TRBV20-1 and TRBJ2-3; D perhaps matches TRBD2 (6 bases). Germline V gives CDR1 DFQATT, CDR2 SNEGSKA (reference sequence). The ends were cut back, 3 bases at V and 1 base at J, with 14 bases in the middle. The CDR3 extends over 15 amino acids. CDR3 sequence (DNA): TGCAGTGCTAGGGGACTGCCCTGGGGCACAGATACGCAGTATTTT. Protein: CSARGLPWGTDTQYF.

This clonotype was recorded a few times. This chain uses TRBV7-2 with TRBJ2-4; D unresolved. Trimming shortened V by 3 bases and J by 0 bases, and 9 bases separated the two germline ends. CDR1 and CDR2 from the germline V gene are SGHTA and FQGNSA. The CDR3 length is 15 residues. The CDR3 nucleotides read TGTGCCAGCAGCTTGAACGTACTAGCCAAAAACATTCAGTACTTC. Amino acid sequence: CASSLNVLAKNIQYF.

The chain's CDR3 is CASRGDSPWEWDQETQYF. Written as DNA, the CDR3 is TGTGCCAGCAGGGGGGACTCGCCTTGGGAGTGGGATCAAGAGACCCAGTACTTC. V usage is TRBV6-1 and J usage is TRBJ2-5; possibly TRBD2 for D (6 bases). Trimming left V 6 bases short and J 2 bases short, with 25 bases between. Germline V lookup: CDR1 MNHNS, CDR2 SASEGT. CDR3 length equals 18 residues.